The rows below give T cell receptor beta chains drawn from one sample of a study of shared clonotypes between healthy human individuals. The assay was immunoSEQ multiplex PCR, and TCRdb's table has in-frame clones only and misses some. The repertoire holds approximately 1,500,000 clones, with around 98% as singletons. Specimen: naive CD4+ T cells sorted from blood. These receptors originate from a man aged 25 to 45 in good health. CDR3s include the opening cysteine and the closing phenylalanine or tryptophan. Each record gives: V gene, J gene, clone size, D gene, CDR3 DNA, CDR3 protein. D genes are given only for firm matches. Expanded clones get a size class; other rows say once, few or many, or leave the size out.

V gene: TRBV2
J gene: TRBJ1-1
clone size: .
D gene: .
CDR3 DNA: TGTGCCAGCAGGATAGACAGGAACACTGAAGCTTTCTTT
CDR3 protein: CASRIDRNTEAFF

V gene: TRBV18
J gene: TRBJ2-1
clone size: once
D gene: TRBD1
CDR3 DNA: TGTGCCAGCTCACCTGGACAGGGTCTGCATGAGCAGTTCTTC
CDR3 protein: CASSPGQGLHEQFF

V gene: TRBV2
J gene: TRBJ2-1
clone size: .
D gene: TRBD2
CDR3 DNA: TGTGCCAGCGAGGGCGGGAGGGCTTACAATGAGCAGTTCTTC
CDR3 protein: CASEGGRAYNEQFF

V gene: TRBV14
J gene: TRBJ2-7
clone size: .
D gene: TRBD2
CDR3 DNA: TGTGCCAGCAGCCGCGGGACTAGCGGGAGCCTCTACGAGCAGTACTTC
CDR3 protein: CASSRGTSGSLYEQYF

V gene: TRBV7-2
J gene: TRBJ2-5
clone size: .
D gene: .
CDR3 DNA: TGTGCCAGCAGTCAAGGGACTTTCCAAGAGACCCAGTACTTC
CDR3 protein: CASSQGTFQETQYF

V gene: TRBV28
J gene: TRBJ2-7
clone size: .
D gene: TRBD2
CDR3 DNA: TGTGCCAGCAGTTCCACGGGACTAGCGGGACCCGAGCAGTACTTC
CDR3 protein: CASSSTGLAGPEQYF

V gene: TRBV15
J gene: TRBJ1-5
clone size: .
D gene: .
CDR3 DNA: TGTGCCACCAGCAGAGTAGGCGGGCCCCAGCATTTT
CDR3 protein: CATSRVGGPQHF

V gene: TRBV2
J gene: TRBJ1-4
clone size: .
D gene: .
CDR3 DNA: TGTGCCAGCAGTGAAGCGCCACGCCGTAAAGGACTGTTTTTT
CDR3 protein: CASSEAPRRKGLFF

V gene: TRBV7-6
J gene: TRBJ2-7
clone size: .
D gene: TRBD1
CDR3 DNA: TGTGCCAGCAGCTTAGAGGGACAGGGATACTACGAGCAGTACTTC
CDR3 protein: CASSLEGQGYYEQYF

V gene: TRBV9
J gene: TRBJ2-3
clone size: .
D gene: TRBD2
CDR3 DNA: TGTGCCAGCACTAGCGGGATGACAGATACGCAGTATTTT
CDR3 protein: CASTSGMTDTQYF

V gene: TRBV5-1
J gene: TRBJ2-2
clone size: .
D gene: .
CDR3 DNA: TGCGCCAGCAGCTTAGGAGAGAACACCGGGGAGCTGTTTTTT
CDR3 protein: CASSLGENTGELFF

V gene: TRBV28
J gene: TRBJ1-3
clone size: few
D gene: .
CDR3 DNA: TGTGCCAGCAGTCTCCCGGGGAACTCTGGAAACACCATATATTTT
CDR3 protein: CASSLPGNSGNTIYF

V gene: TRBV7-6
J gene: TRBJ2-7
clone size: .
D gene: TRBD1
CDR3 DNA: TGTGCCAGCAGTCCCGGGACAGGGAACTACGAGCAGTACTTC
CDR3 protein: CASSPGTGNYEQYF

V gene: TRBV19
J gene: TRBJ2-2
clone size: .
D gene: TRBD2
CDR3 DNA: TGTGCCAGTAGTGGGGGACTAGCGCACGGGGAGCTGTTTTTT
CDR3 protein: CASSGGLAHGELFF

V gene: TRBV18
J gene: TRBJ2-2
clone size: .
D gene: .
CDR3 DNA: TGTGCCAGCTCACCAAAACAACAGGGATCCGGGGAGCTGTTTTTT
CDR3 protein: CASSPKQQGSGELFF

V gene: TRBV6-5
J gene: TRBJ2-1
clone size: .
D gene: .
CDR3 DNA: TGTGCCAGCAGCACACGGGGGAGCTCCTACAATGAGCAGTTCTTC
CDR3 protein: CASSTRGSSYNEQFF

V gene: TRBV19
J gene: TRBJ2-7
clone size: .
D gene: TRBD2
CDR3 DNA: TGTGCCAGTAGTGCGACTAGCGGGAGAGTCTACGAGCAGTACTTC
CDR3 protein: CASSATSGRVYEQYF